The clone carrying this T cell receptor (beta chain) was observed once. This sample is drawn from a study of shared T cell receptors in the human thymus. Profiling relied on immunoSEQ multiplex PCR, and the TCRdb table lists in-frame clones only, not all of them. The sample contains approximately 490,000 clones, around 78% of which appear only once. This CDR3 region has 15 residues. Unmatched junction bases numbered 8, after V lost 4 bases and J lost 2 bases. Per germline, CDR1 SEHNR and CDR2 FQNEAQ (reference sequence). This sample was also put to use in a study of human thymus T cells.

Sequencing input: thymocytes. The clonotype was recovered from a boy in the first two years of life with a congenital heart defect. V usage is TRBV7-9 and J usage is TRBJ2-7, with 7 bases that match TRBD1. In DNA form, the CDR3 reads TGTGCCAGCAGCTCATCGCAGGGGGTGACCTACGAGCAGTACTTC. Translating gives CASSSSQGVTYEQYF.